This T cell receptor (beta chain) was obtained from a study of blood T cell repertoires in COVID-19. On the study more broadly: The cDNA or gDNA used as material had been derived from T cells, B-cell-depleted T cells, or PBMCs.

Produced via immunoSEQ multiplex PCR; TCRdb's table is partial and in-frame only. The data contain more than 95,000 clones, around 90% of them singletons. Trimming cost V 2 bases and J 2 bases; bases outside gene matches: 5. This CDR3 spans 15 amino acids. Germline-derived CDR1 and CDR2 are ENHRY and SYGVKD. The Seattle patients joined while their infection was active and were tracked longitudinally afterward. The sequence was collected from a middle-aged man with COVID-19, enrolled during active disease. The V and J genes are TRBV10-3 and TRBJ2-7; TRBD2 matches at 8 bases. Sequencing used peripheral blood. The CDR3: CAISEMAGGTYEQYF. CDR3 sequence (DNA): TGTGCCATCAGTGAGATGGCGGGAGGAACCTACGAGCAGTACTTC.